The 7 T cell receptor beta chains presented below share a single source sample, sequenced in a study of blood T cells in healthy people across ages. Next came a second PCR, run for roughly 6 to 11 cycles, which used a sample-barcoded 5' primer along with a J-beta primer mix. TCRdb reprocessed the 5' RACE reads via MiXCR and lists one record per CDR3 protein. The repertoire consists of about 700,000 distinct CDR3 sequences, with about 34% occurring once and the leading ten covering just over 15%. The sample was blood. Receptors were obtained from an elderly woman in good health.

A remark on this clonotype: At one end the junction does not follow the germline gene, possibly because of a read error. This chain joins TRBV2 and TRBJ2-4, with TRBD1 identical over 10 bases. Germline V lookup: CDR1 SNHLY, CDR2 FYNNEI. The CDR3 extends over 13 amino acids. As DNA, the CDR3 is TGTGCCGGCAGTGAGGACAGGGGGAACATTCAGTACTTC. This translates into CAGSEDRGNIQYF.

There are a few counts of this clonotype. A much larger clone is a single base away; this may be a read error. The J gene is TRBJ2-1, the V gene TRBV7-9; weak D call: TRBD2 (6 bases). The J call may be mistaken, given a closer DNA end match to TRBJ2-7. The CDR3 consists of 16 residues. Germline loops: CDR1 SEHNR, CDR2 FQNEAQ (reference sequence). CDR3 DNA: TGTGCCAGCAGCCCGGGACTTTCGAGCTCCTACAATGAGCAGTACTTC. Translation: CASSPGLSSSYNEQYF.

The genes are TRBV20-1 and TRBJ2-4; 8 bases line up with TRBD2. The CDR3 loop spans 16 amino acids. V was clipped by 4 bases and J by 1 base; unmatched bases: 9. Germline CDR1 reads DFQATT; CDR2 reads SNEGSKA (reference sequence). CDR3 sequence: CSANPRRGDAKNIQYF. The CDR3 DNA follows: TGCAGTGCTAATCCACGGCGGGGGGACGCCAAAAACATTCAGTACTTC.

Many counts were recorded for this clonotype. The chain carries TRBV4-3 and TRBJ1-1; D may be TRBD1 (5 bases). Germline loops: CDR1 LGHNA, CDR2 YSLEER. This CDR3 is 14 amino acids long. V gave up 3 bases and J gave up 3 bases, with 11 bases separating them. The chain's CDR3 is CASSHLTGDTEAFF. For the CDR3, the DNA is TGCGCCAGCAGCCACCTCACAGGAGACACTGAAGCTTTCTTT.

This clonotype was detected a few times. This chain connects TRBV18 to TRBJ2-5; the D gene is possibly TRBD1 (6 bases). The end of the DNA aligns better with TRBJ2-7, so the J call may be wrong. Germline V lookup: CDR1 KGHSH, CDR2 LQKENI. This CDR3 comprises 14 residues. CDR3 residues: CASSPKQGSYEQYF. The CDR3 nucleotides are TGTGCCAGCTCACCAAAACAGGGAAGCTACGAGCAGTACTTC.

Comment on this clonotype: This may come from a read error, since a much larger clone is one base off. The V and J genes are TRBV5-1 and TRBJ2-3; D is undetermined. CDR1 SGHRS and CDR2 YFSETQ come from the germline V gene. The CDR3 length is 14 residues. CDR3 nucleotide sequence: TGCGCCGGCAGCGCGGATGCCCACACAGATACGCAGTATTTT. Translation gives CAGSADAHTDTQYF.

This chain uses TRBV12-3 or TRBV12-4 with TRBJ2-2; 15 bases match TRBD2. Germline trimming cut 4 bases from V and 4 bases from J; bases unmatched to any gene: 7. This CDR3 is built from 18 residues. The DNA for the CDR3 is TGTGCCAGCAGTTCGGGACTAGCGGGGGGCCTGGGCACCGGGGAGCTGTTTTTT. Translation gives CASSSGLAGGLGTGELFF.